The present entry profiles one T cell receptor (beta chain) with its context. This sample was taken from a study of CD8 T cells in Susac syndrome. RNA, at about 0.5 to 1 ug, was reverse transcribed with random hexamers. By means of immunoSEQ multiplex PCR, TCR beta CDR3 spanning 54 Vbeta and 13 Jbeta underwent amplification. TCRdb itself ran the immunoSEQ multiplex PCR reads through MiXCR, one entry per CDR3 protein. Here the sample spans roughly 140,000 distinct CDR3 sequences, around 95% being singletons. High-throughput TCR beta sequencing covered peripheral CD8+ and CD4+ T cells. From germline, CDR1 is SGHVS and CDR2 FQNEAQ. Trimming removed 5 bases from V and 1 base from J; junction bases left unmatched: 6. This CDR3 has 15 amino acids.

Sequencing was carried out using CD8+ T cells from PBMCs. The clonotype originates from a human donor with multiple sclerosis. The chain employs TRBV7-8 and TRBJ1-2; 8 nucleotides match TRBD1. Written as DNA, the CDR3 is TGTGCCAGCAGCACTCGGACAGGGATTAACTATGGCTACACCTTC. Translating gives CASSTRTGINYGYTF. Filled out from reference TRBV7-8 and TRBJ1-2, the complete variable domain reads GAGVSQSPRYKVAKRGQDVALRCDPISGHVSLFWYQQALGQGPEFLTYFQNEAQLDKSGLPSDRFFAERPEGSVSTLKIQRTQQEDSAVYLCASSTRTGINYGYTFGSGTRLTVV.